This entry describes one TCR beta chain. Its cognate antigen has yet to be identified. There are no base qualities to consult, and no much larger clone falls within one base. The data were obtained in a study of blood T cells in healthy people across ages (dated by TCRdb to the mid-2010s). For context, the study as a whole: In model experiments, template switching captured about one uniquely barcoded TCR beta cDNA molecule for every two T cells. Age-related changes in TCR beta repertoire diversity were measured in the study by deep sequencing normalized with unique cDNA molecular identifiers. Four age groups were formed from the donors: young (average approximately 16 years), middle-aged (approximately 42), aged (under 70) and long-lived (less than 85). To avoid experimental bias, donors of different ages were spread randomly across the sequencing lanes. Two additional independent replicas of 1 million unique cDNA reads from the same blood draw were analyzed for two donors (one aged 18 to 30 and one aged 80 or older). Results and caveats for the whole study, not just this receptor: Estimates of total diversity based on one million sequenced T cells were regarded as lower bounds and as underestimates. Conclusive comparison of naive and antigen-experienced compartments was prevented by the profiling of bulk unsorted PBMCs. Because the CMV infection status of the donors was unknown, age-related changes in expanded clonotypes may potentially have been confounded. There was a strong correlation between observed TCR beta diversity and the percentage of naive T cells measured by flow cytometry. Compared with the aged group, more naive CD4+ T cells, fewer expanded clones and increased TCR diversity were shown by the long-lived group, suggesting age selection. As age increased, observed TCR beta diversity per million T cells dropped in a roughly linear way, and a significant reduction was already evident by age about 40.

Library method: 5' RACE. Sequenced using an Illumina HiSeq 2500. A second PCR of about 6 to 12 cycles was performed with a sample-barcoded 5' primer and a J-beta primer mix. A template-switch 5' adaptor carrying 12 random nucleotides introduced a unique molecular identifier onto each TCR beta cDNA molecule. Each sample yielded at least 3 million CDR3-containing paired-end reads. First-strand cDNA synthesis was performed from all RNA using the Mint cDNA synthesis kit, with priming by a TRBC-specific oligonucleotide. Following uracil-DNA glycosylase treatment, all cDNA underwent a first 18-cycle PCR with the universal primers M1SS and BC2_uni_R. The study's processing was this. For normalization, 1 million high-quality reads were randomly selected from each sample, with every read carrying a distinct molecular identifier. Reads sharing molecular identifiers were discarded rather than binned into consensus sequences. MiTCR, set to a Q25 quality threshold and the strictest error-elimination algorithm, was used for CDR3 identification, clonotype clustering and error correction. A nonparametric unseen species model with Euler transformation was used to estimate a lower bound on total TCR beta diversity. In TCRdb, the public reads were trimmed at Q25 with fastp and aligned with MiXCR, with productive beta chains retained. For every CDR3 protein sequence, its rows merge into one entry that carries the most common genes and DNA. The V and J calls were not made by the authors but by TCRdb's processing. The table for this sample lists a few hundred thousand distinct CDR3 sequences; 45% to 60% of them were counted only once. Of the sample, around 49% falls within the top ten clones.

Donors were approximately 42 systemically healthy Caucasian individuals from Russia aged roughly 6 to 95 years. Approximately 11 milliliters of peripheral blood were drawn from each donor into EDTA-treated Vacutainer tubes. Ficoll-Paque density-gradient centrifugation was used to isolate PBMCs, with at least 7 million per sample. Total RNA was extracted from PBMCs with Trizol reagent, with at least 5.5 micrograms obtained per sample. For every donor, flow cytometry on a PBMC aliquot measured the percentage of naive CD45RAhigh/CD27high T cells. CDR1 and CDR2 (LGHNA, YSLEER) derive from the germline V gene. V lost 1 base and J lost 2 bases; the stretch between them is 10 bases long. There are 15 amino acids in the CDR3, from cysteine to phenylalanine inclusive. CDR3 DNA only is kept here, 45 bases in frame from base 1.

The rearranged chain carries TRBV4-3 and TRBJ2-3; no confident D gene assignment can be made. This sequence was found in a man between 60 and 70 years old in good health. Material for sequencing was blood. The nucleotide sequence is TGCGCCAGCAGCCAAGGGGGAAGGGACACAGATACGCAGTATTTT. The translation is CASSQGGRDTDTQYF.